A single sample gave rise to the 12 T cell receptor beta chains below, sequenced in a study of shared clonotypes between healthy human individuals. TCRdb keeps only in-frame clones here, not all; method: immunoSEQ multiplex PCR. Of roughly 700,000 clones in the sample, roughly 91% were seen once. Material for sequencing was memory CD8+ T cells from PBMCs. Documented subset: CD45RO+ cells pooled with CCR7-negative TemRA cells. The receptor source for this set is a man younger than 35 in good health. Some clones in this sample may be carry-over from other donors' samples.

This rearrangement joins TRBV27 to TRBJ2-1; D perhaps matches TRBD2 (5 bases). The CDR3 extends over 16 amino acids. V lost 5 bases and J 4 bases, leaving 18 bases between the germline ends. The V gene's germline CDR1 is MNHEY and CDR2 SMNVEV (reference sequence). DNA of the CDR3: TGTGCCAGCAGTAGTACTGTAACGGGGTGGTACAATGAGCAGTTCTTC. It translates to CASSSTVTGWYNEQFF.

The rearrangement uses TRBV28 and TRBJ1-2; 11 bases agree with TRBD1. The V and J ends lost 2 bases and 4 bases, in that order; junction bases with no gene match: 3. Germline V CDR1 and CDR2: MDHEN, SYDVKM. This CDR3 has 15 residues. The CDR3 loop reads CASSLLGTGGYGYTF. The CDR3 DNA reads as TGTGCCAGCAGTTTACTTGGGACAGGGGGCTATGGCTACACCTTC.

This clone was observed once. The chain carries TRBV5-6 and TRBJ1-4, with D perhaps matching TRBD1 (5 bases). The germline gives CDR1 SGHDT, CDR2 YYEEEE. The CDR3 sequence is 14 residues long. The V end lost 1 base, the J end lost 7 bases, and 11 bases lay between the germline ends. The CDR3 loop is CASSLWRGVEKLFF. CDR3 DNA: TGTGCCAGCAGCTTGTGGAGGGGAGTTGAAAAACTGTTTTTT. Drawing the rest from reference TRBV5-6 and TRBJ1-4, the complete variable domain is DAGVTQSPTHLIKTRGQQVTLRCSPKSGHDTVSWYQQALGQGPQFIFQYYEEEERQRGNFPDRFSGHQFPNYSSELNVNALLLGDSALYLCASSLWRGVEKLFFGSGTQLSVL.

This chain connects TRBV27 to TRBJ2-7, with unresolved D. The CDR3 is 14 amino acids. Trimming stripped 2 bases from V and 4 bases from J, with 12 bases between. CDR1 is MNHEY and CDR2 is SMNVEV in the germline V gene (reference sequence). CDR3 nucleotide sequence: TGTGCCAGCAGTTTACGGACGTCGCCTTACGAGCAGTACTTC. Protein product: CASSLRTSPYEQYF.

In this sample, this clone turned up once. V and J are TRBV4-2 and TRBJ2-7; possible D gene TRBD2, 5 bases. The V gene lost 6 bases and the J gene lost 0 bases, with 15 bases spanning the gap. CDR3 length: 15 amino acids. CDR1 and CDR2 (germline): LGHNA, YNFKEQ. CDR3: CASRLNAGSSYEQYF. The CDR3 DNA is TGTGCCAGCAGACTTAATGCTGGGAGCTCCTACGAGCAGTACTTC.

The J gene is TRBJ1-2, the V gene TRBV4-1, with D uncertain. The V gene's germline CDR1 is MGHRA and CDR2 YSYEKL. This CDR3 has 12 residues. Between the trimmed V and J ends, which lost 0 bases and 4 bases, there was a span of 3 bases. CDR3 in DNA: TGCGCCAGCAGCCAAGATGGCTATGGCTACACCTTC. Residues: CASSQDGYGYTF.

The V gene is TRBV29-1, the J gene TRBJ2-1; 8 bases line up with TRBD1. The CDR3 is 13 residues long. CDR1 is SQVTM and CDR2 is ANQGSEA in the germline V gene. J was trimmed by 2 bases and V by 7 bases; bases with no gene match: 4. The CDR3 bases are TGCAGCGCCCGGGGACAGGCCTACAATGAGCAGTTCTTC. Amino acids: CSARGQAYNEQFF.

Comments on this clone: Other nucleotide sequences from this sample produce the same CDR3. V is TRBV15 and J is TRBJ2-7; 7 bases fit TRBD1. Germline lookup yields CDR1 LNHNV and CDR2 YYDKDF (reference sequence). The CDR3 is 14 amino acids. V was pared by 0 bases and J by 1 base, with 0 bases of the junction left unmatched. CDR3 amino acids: CATSREGQSYEQYF. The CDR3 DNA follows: TGTGCCACCAGCAGAGAGGGACAGTCCTACGAGCAGTACTTC.

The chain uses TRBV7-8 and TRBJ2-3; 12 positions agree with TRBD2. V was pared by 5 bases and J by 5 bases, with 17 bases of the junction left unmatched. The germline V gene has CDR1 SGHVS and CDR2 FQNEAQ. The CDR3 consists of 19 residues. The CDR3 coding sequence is TGTGCCAGCAGCCCATCTCTAGCGGGAGGGCCCGTACGGATAGATACGCAGTATTTT. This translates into CASSPSLAGGPVRIDTQYF.

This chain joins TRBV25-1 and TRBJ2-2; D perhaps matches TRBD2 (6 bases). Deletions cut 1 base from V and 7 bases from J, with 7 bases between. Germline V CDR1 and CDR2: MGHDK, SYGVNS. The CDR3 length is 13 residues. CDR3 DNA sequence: TGTGCCAGCAGTGAATGGGGGGTCGGGGAGCTGTTTTTT. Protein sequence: CASSEWGVGELFF.

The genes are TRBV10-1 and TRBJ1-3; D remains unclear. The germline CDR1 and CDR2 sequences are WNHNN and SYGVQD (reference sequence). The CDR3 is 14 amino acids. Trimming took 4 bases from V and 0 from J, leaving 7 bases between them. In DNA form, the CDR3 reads TGCGCCAGCAGTGCCTGGTCCTCTGGAAACACCATATATTTT. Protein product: CASSAWSSGNTIYF.

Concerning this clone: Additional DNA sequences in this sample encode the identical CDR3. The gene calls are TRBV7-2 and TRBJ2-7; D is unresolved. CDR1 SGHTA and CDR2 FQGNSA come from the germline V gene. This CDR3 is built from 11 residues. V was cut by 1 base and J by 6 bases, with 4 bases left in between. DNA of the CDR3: TGTGCCAGCAGCTTAGGTGTCGAGCAGTACTTC. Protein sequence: CASSLGVEQYF.